This TCR beta chain comes out of a study of T-cell reconstitution after alpha-beta-depleted transplantation in children. This clonotype has more than one count but fewer than ten. A TCRbeta library incorporating unique molecular identifiers was prepared. From the PCR reads, TCRdb called clonotypes with MiXCR, one entry per CDR3 protein. This table holds about 600,000 distinct CDR3 sequences, about 11% found once. The V end was cut by 1 base, the J end by 0 bases, with 10 bases between. CDR3 size: 15 residues. The V gene's germline CDR1 is LGHNA and CDR2 YNFKEQ. The sequence came from a human donor who donated a stem cell graft to a child with acute myeloid leukemia. This material consisted of PBMCs from the stem cell graft donor, taken from the stem cell graft. The chain recombines TRBV4-2 with TRBJ2-7, with a possible D match to TRBD2 (5 bases). This CDR3 reads CASSQGRESSYEQYF. Here the CDR3 DNA reads TGTGCCAGCAGCCAAGGAAGGGAGAGCTCCTACGAGCAGTACTTC.